This T cell receptor beta chain was sequenced in a study of blood T cell repertoires in COVID-19. Germline CDR1 is MNHNY and CDR2 is SVGAGI (reference sequence). V shed 2 bases and J shed 7 bases, with 8 bases lying between them. The CDR3 length is 13 residues. Clones were read by immunoSEQ multiplex PCR, and TCRdb kept only the in-frame ones, dropping some. The sample carries 70,000 or so clones, under 95% recorded once. The gene calls are TRBV6-6 and TRBJ2-2, with a possible D match to TRBD2 (5 bases). Sequenced sample: peripheral blood. The receptor was derived from a man aged 50 or older with acute or convalescent COVID-19. CDR3 in DNA: TGTGCCAGCAGTTACCGAGCGGTCGGGGAGCTGTTTTTT. This translates into CASSYRAVGELFF.